These 25 T cell receptor beta chains were all obtained from the same sample, sequenced in a study of spatial heterogeneity in lung cancer. Notes on the study in general: Higher tumor mutation counts went along with higher counts of expanded intratumoral alpha and beta TCRs.

Regarding time point: sample taken at primary tumor resection. These receptors have no identified antigens. TCRdb reanalysed the 5' RACE reads using MiXCR and keeps one entry per CDR3 protein. This sample has 100,000 or so distinct CDR3 sequences; 3.5% to 5% occur once, and the top ten carry approximately 21%. Sequenced here: lung tumor tissue, sampled at surgery. The receptors here all came from a male donor with early-stage non-small cell lung cancer.

This clonotype was found many times. The chain is built from TRBV20-1 and TRBJ2-1; D gene unclear. V was pared by 8 bases and J by 7 bases, with 21 bases between. The CDR3 totals 14 residues. The V gene's germline CDR1 is DFQATT and CDR2 SNEGSKA (reference sequence). CDR3 nucleotide sequence: TGCAGTACGGCGCCGGATCACCGGGCGAATGAGCAGTTCTTC. Protein sequence: CSTAPDHRANEQFF.

This clonotype was seen many times. The CDR3 DNA follows: TGTGCCAGCAGGGGAGCGGGGCATGAGCAGTTCTTC. It yields the protein CASRGAGHEQFF. J is TRBJ2-1 and V is TRBV12-3 or TRBV12-4, with 7 bases aligning to TRBD2. The CDR3 extends over 12 amino acids. Trimming took 6 bases from V and 8 from J; bases not matched to a gene: 4.

This clonotype was recorded many times. V is TRBV6-2 or TRBV6-3 and J is TRBJ2-3, with TRBD2 identical over 7 bases. The CDR3 has 12 residues. V lost 8 bases, J lost 5 bases, and 4 bases stayed unmatched. Per germline, CDR1 MNHEY and CDR2 SVGEGT. The CDR3 loop is CASGRALDTQYF. In DNA, the CDR3 is TGTGCCAGCGGGAGGGCCTTAGATACGCAGTATTTT.

This rearrangement joins TRBV2 to TRBJ2-1, with a tentative D call TRBD1 (5 bases). The germline gives CDR1 SNHLY, CDR2 FYNNEI. Trimming shortened V by 7 bases and J by 5 bases, and 12 bases separated the two germline ends. This CDR3 is 13 amino acids long. In nucleotides, the CDR3 is TGTGCCAGCACCCAGGGTCCAAACAATGAGCAGTTCTTC. This translates into CASTQGPNNEQFF.

Remarks on this clonotype: A much more abundant neighbour one base away suggests this may be a read error. V gene TRBV5-1 combines with J gene TRBJ1-4; D is possibly TRBD1 (6 bases). The CDR3 is 15 amino acids. CDR1 SGHRS and CDR2 YFSETQ come from the germline V gene. V was shortened by 4 bases and J by 5 bases, with 15 bases between the two germline ends. In nucleotides, the CDR3 is TGCGCCAGCAGCAACCGGGACATGGGGAATGAAAAACTGTTTTTT. It yields the protein CASSNRDMGNEKLFF.

This clonotype was detected ten times or more. The chain is built from TRBV28 and TRBJ2-3; D remains unclear. With 5 bases removed from V and 4 bases from J, the gap between germline ends came to 13 bases. The CDR3 is 14 residues long. Germline V CDR1 and CDR2: MDHEN, SYDVKM. The CDR3 loop reads CASSMITNSDTQYF. CDR3 coding DNA: TGTGCCAGCAGTATGATTACTAACTCAGATACGCAGTATTTT.

This clonotype showed up many times. The chain couples TRBV12-3 or TRBV12-4 to TRBJ2-7; D might be TRBD1 (6 bases). This CDR3 is 13 amino acids long. Deletions cut 6 bases from V and 2 bases from J, with 11 bases between. The CDR3: CASSPGEPYEQYF. The CDR3 coding sequence is TGTGCCAGCAGCCCAGGGGAGCCCTACGAGCAGTACTTC.

There are many counts of this clonotype. This chain links TRBV27 with TRBJ2-7; possible D gene TRBD1, 5 bases. The CDR3 consists of 16 residues. Trimming left V 2 bases short and J 0 bases short, with 14 bases between. Germline CDR1 MNHEY, CDR2 SMNVEV (reference sequence). CDR3 nucleotides: TGTGCCAGCAGTTTAAGGGGCGGCCTTAGCTCCTACGAGCAGTACTTC. It specifies CASSLRGGLSSYEQYF.

The chain is built from TRBV20-1 and TRBJ2-1; 7 nucleotides agree with TRBD2. V trimming: 0 bases; J trimming: 14 bases; junction bases outside the gene matches: 13. Germline loops: CDR1 DFQATT, CDR2 SNEGSKA (reference sequence). The CDR3 has 14 residues. The CDR3 DNA reads as TGCAGTGCTAGAGATCCCATCCTAGCGGAGAGGGAGTTCTTC. Protein sequence: CSARDPILAEREFF.

This clonotype appeared many times. The V and J genes are TRBV25-1 and TRBJ1-1; 9 positions match TRBD1. The germline CDR1 and CDR2 sequences are MGHDK and SYGVNS. This CDR3 has 14 residues. V lost 9 bases, J lost 4 bases, and 9 bases stayed unmatched. CDR3 nucleotides: TGTGCCAGTCCTACAGGGGGCGAGGGCACTGAAGCTTTCTTT. It specifies CASPTGGEGTEAFF.

J is TRBJ2-1 and V is TRBV11-2, with 13 bases fitting TRBD2. The V segment lost 2 bases and the J segment 7 bases; nucleotides outside the gene matches: 5. The CDR3 runs to 16 residues. Per the germline V gene, CDR1 is SGHAT and CDR2 is FQNNGV. CDR3 protein: CASSLPGLAGRNEQFF. The CDR3 bases are TGTGCCAGCAGCTTACCGGGACTAGCGGGACGGAATGAGCAGTTCTTC.

In its sample, this clonotype was seen many times. The rearrangement joins TRBV20-1 to TRBJ2-7, with D possibly being TRBD2 (6 bases). Germline CDR1 reads DFQATT; CDR2 reads SNEGSKA (reference sequence). This CDR3 spans 18 amino acids. The V end lost 0 bases, the J end lost 3 bases, and 24 bases lay between the germline ends. The CDR3 DNA reads as TGCAGTGCTAGAGAACGGGAGCTTGGATTGGCCAGGAGCTACGAGCAGTACTTC. This sequence encodes CSARERELGLARSYEQYF.

Ten or more counts support this clonotype. The rearrangement uses TRBV20-1 and TRBJ2-7, with a weak D call TRBD1 (5 bases). The CDR3 covers 14 residues. In germline, CDR1 is DFQATT, CDR2 SNEGSKA (reference sequence). V was trimmed by 6 bases and J by 2 bases, leaving 17 bases between them. CDR3: CSADGPDSTYEQYF. In DNA form, the CDR3 reads TGCAGTGCGGACGGTCCAGACAGTACCTACGAGCAGTACTTC.

Many counts were recorded for this clonotype. The chain recombines TRBV5-1 with TRBJ2-2; no definite D call. CDR3 size: 15 residues. Trimming took off 2 bases at V and 5 bases at J, with 13 bases between the two ends. Germline assignment: CDR1 SGHRS and CDR2 YFSETQ. The DNA of the CDR3 is TGCGCCAGCAGCTTAAATATCGGCTTGACCGGGGAGCTGTTTTTT. Translation: CASSLNIGLTGELFF.

At least ten counts were recorded for this clonotype. This chain uses TRBV20-1 with TRBJ2-3; D might be TRBD2 (6 bases). Deletions cut 4 bases from V and 3 bases from J, with 11 bases between. Germline V gene sequence: CDR1 DFQATT, CDR2 SNEGSKA (reference sequence). The CDR3 runs 13 residues. The CDR3 is CSATRLATDTQYF. Written as DNA, the CDR3 is TGCAGTGCTACCCGTCTAGCGACAGATACGCAGTATTTT.

This clonotype was counted ten times or more. The chain employs TRBV20-1 and TRBJ2-1; tentatively, D is TRBD2 (6 bases). Trimming stripped 6 bases from V and 4 bases from J, with 10 bases between. The CDR3 has 12 residues. CDR1 DFQATT and CDR2 SNEGSKA come from the germline V gene (reference sequence). CDR3 sequence reads: CSALDYYNEQFF. The CDR3 region has the DNA TGCAGTGCCCTGGACTATTACAATGAGCAGTTCTTC.

This clonotype was counted many times. The chain combines TRBV27 with TRBJ2-6; D uncertain. The CDR3 spans 15 residues. Germline V gene data show CDR1 as MNHEY and CDR2 as SMNVEV (reference sequence). V lost 2 bases to trimming and J lost 0 bases, with 5 bases between them. The CDR3 DNA reads TGTGCCAGCAGTTTAAGAATCTCTGGGGCCAACGTCCTGACTTTC. It yields the protein CASSLRISGANVLTF.

This clonotype was seen at least ten times. The CDR3 nucleotides read TGTGCCAGCAGCTTGAGGTCACCCGATAATTCACCCCTCCACTTT. This encodes CASSLRSPDNSPLHF. The rearrangement links TRBV5-6 to TRBJ1-6; no definite D call. Germline V CDR1 and CDR2: SGHDT, YYEEEE. Trimming pared 1 base from V and 5 bases from J, leaving 10 bases between. The CDR3 has 15 residues.

This clonotype was counted ten times or more. The gene calls are TRBV12-3 or TRBV12-4 and TRBJ2-2; D remains unclear. Trimming removed 3 bases from V and 0 bases from J, with 5 bases in between. The CDR3 consists of 14 residues. The CDR3, as DNA: TGTGCCAGCAGTTTCGTCGCGAACACCGGGGAGCTGTTTTTT. Translation: CASSFVANTGELFF.

At least ten counts were recorded for this clonotype. V and J are TRBV20-1 and TRBJ2-7; D may be TRBD2 (5 bases). Germline-derived CDR1 and CDR2 are DFQATT and SNEGSKA (reference sequence). This CDR3 contains 14 residues. Trimming removed 6 bases from V and 3 bases from J, with 18 bases in between. CDR3 DNA: TGCAGTGCAACCGGAGGTGTATATGACTACGAGCAGTACTTC. Its protein product is CSATGGVYDYEQYF.

There are many counts of this clonotype. The chain employs TRBV7-9 and TRBJ2-1; the D is unclear. The CDR3 consists of 15 residues. V was cut by 4 bases and J by 7 bases, with 17 bases left in between. From germline, CDR1 is SEHNR and CDR2 FQNEAQ (reference sequence). As DNA, the CDR3 is TGTGCCAGCAGCTCCGGTATGTCCTACAATAATGAGCAGTTCTTC. It specifies CASSSGMSYNNEQFF.

This clonotype was found a few times. V usage is TRBV20-1 and J usage is TRBJ1-6; no firm D call. Trimming removed 6 bases from V and 8 bases from J, with 20 bases in between. CDR1 and CDR2 from the germline V gene are DFQATT and SNEGSKA (reference sequence). This CDR3 has 15 amino acids. The CDR3: CSALTGKQVDSPLHF. As DNA, the CDR3 is TGCAGTGCACTGACGGGGAAGCAAGTTGATTCACCCCTCCACTTT.

The chain employs TRBV29-1 and TRBJ2-7, with a tentative D call TRBD2 (6 bases). The CDR3 consists of 13 residues. CDR1 and CDR2 (germline): SQVTM, ANQGSEA. V gave up 7 bases and J gave up 7 bases, with 20 bases separating them. This CDR3 reads CSGSGLLSGEQYF. In nucleotides, the CDR3 is TGCAGCGGATCGGGACTCCTCTCGGGTGAGCAGTACTTC.

This sequence joins TRBV6-5 and TRBJ1-5; a weak D match, TRBD1 (5 bases). Per germline, CDR1 MNHEY and CDR2 SVGAGI. Trimming took off 5 bases at V and 4 bases at J, with 18 bases between the two ends. This CDR3 contains 16 residues. This chain's CDR3 is CASSVGTTRGNQPQHF. The DNA of the CDR3 is TGTGCCAGCAGTGTTGGGACTACCCGGGGAAATCAGCCCCAGCATTTT.

The chain carries TRBV18 and TRBJ2-3, with D uncertain. There are 16 residues in the CDR3. Germline loops: CDR1 KGHSH, CDR2 LQKENI. V was clipped by 2 bases and J by 2 bases, with 14 bases between them. The CDR3 DNA is TGTGCCAGCTCACCATCCCCCCGCCGTTACACAGATACGCAGTATTTT. Encoded protein: CASSPSPRRYTDTQYF.